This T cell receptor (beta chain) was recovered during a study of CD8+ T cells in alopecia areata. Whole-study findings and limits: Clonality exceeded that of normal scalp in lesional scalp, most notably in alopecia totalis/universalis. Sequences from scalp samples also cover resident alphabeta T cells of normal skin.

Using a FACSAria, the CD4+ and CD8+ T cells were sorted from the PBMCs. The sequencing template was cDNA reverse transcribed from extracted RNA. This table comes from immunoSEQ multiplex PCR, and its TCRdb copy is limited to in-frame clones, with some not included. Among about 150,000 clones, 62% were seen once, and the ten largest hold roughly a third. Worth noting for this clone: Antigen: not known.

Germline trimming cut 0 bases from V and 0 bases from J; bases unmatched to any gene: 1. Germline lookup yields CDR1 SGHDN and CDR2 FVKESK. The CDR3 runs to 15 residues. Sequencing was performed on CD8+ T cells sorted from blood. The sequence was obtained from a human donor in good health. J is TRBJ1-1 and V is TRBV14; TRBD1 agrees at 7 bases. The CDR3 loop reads CASSQEDRLNTEAFF. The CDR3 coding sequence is TGTGCCAGCAGCCAAGAGGACAGGCTGAACACTGAAGCTTTCTTT. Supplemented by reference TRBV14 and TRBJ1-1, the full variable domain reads EAGVTQFPSHSVIEKGQTVTLRCDPISGHDNLYWYRRVMGKEIKFLLHFVKESKQDESGMPNNRFLAERTGGTYSTLKVQPAELEDSGVYFCASSQEDRLNTEAFFGQGTRLTVV.